This T cell receptor beta chain is from a study of cytomegalovirus exposure and HLA in healthy donors. After removal of 3 bases from V and 7 bases from J, the junction contained 4 bases not matched to a gene. Germline lookup yields CDR1 SGDLS and CDR2 YYNGEE. This CDR3 has 16 amino acids. Among the donors, all were healthy bone marrow donors. This clone has a handful of counts. PCR primers comprised 60 Vbeta and 13 Jbeta primers. Generated by immunoSEQ multiplex PCR, the TCRdb table keeps only in-frame clones and is missing some. The sample contains some 150,000 clones, under 80% of which appear only once.

This TCR derives from a man younger than 45 in good health and CMV-seronegative. Sequencing input: PBMCs. The rearrangement links TRBV9 to TRBJ2-1, with 16 bases that match TRBD2. CDR3 nucleotide sequence: TGTGCCAGCAGCGAGGGGACTAGCGGGGGGGCGAATGAGCAGTTCTTC. Its protein product is CASSEGTSGGANEQFF.